A single sample is the source of the 22 T cell receptor beta chains below, sequenced in a study of T-cell reconstitution after alpha-beta-depleted transplantation in children. This sample's TCRbeta library carried unique molecular identifier barcodes. MiXCR, run by TCRdb on the PCR reads, gives a single entry per CDR3 protein. The top ten hold 3.8% of the sample, which has roughly 400,000 distinct CDR3 sequences, just over 20% seen once. This specimen consisted of PBMCs from the stem cell graft donor, obtained from the stem cell graft. The receptors originated from a human donor who donated a stem cell graft to a child with acute myeloid leukemia.

This chain connects TRBV15 to TRBJ2-2, with TRBD2 matching 7 bases. V shed 0 bases and J 3 bases; nucleotides not matched to a gene: 7. Germline V lookup: CDR1 LNHNV, CDR2 YYDKDF (reference sequence). The CDR3 has 17 amino acids. The CDR3 bases are TGTGCCACCAGCAGAGATCTGGGGGGAGGGCACACCGGGGAGCTGTTTTTT. Amino acid sequence: CATSRDLGGGHTGELFF. Variable domain in full (rest from reference TRBV15 and TRBJ2-2): DAMVIQNPRYQVTQFGKPVTLSCSQTLNHNVMYWYQQKSSQAPKLLFHYYDKDFNNEADTPDNFQSRRPNTSFCFLDIRSPGLGDTAMYLCATSRDLGGGHTGELFFGEGSRLTVL.

About this clonotype itself: Sequence at one end of the junction differs from germline and may be a read error. This rearrangement joins TRBV5-6 to TRBJ2-7, with TRBD1 matching over 12 bases. This CDR3 region has 19 residues. CDR1 and CDR2 (germline): SGHDT, YYEEEE. CDR3 nucleotide sequence: TGTGCCATCAGCTCCCCGGGGTGGCAACCGGGACAGGGGGCATACGAGCAGTACTTC. Translated, it gives CAISSPGWQPGQGAYEQYF.

This clonotype was seen repeatedly, ten times or more. The chain employs TRBV20-1 and TRBJ2-3, with D perhaps TRBD2 (6 bases). Trimming cost V 0 bases and J 4 bases, with 11 bases left between them. This CDR3 has 14 amino acids. The germline V gene has CDR1 DFQATT and CDR2 SNEGSKA (reference sequence). CDR3 loop: CSARDLGEADTQYF. DNA of the CDR3: TGCAGTGCTAGAGATCTCGGGGAGGCAGATACGCAGTATTTT.

This clonotype was picked up a small number of times. The V and J genes are TRBV27 and TRBJ1-1; D is ambiguous. V was pared by 2 bases and J by 7 bases, with 11 bases between. Germline assignment: CDR1 MNHEY and CDR2 SMNVEV (reference sequence). This CDR3 has 13 amino acids. The CDR3 sequence: CASSLEGPGEAFF. The CDR3 bases are TGTGCCAGCAGTTTAGAGGGTCCTGGTGAAGCTTTCTTT.

The chain recombines TRBV4-1 with TRBJ1-2, with a weak D call TRBD1 (5 bases). Trimming pared 0 bases from V and 8 bases from J, leaving 13 bases between. Germline CDR1 is MGHRA and CDR2 is YSYEKL. This CDR3 is 14 amino acids long. CDR3 nucleotide sequence: TGCGCCAGCAGCCAAGATCCGACAGACGGAGGCTACACCTTC. Protein sequence: CASSQDPTDGGYTF.

The chain couples TRBV19 to TRBJ1-2; 7 bases align to TRBD1. This CDR3 comprises 15 residues. V gave up 3 bases and J gave up 2 bases; unmatched junction bases: 6. Germline values: CDR1 LNHDA, CDR2 SQIVND (reference sequence). The CDR3 DNA is TGTGCCAGTAGTATTAGGGGACAGCTCAACTATGGCTACACCTTC. Translating it yields CASSIRGQLNYGYTF.

V and J are TRBV6-5 and TRBJ2-5; D may be TRBD1 (5 bases). This CDR3 contains 12 residues. Germline V CDR1 and CDR2: MNHEY, SVGAGI. Trimming removed 5 bases from V and 5 bases from J, with 9 bases in between. The CDR3: CASSRGMETQYF. CDR3 nucleotide sequence: TGTGCCAGCAGTAGGGGTATGGAGACCCAGTACTTC.

This clonotype turned up a few times. CDR3 in amino acids: CASSQLSGVPYNEQFF. For the CDR3, the DNA is TGCGCCAGCAGCCAACTTAGCGGGGTTCCCTACAATGAGCAGTTCTTC. V and J are TRBV5-1 and TRBJ2-1, with 8 nucleotides matching TRBD2. The germline V gene has CDR1 SGHRS and CDR2 YFSETQ. V trimming: 4 bases; J trimming: 2 bases; junction bases outside the gene matches: 8. The CDR3 spans 16 residues.

This clonotype came up a few times. The chain joins TRBV28 to TRBJ2-7; the match to TRBD1 covers 9 bases. The length of the CDR3 is 13 residues. Per germline, CDR1 MDHEN and CDR2 SYDVKM. Trimming cost V 8 bases and J 3 bases; bases outside gene matches: 5. In DNA form, the CDR3 reads TGTGCCAGCGGCGGGGACAGGGTCTACGAGCAGTACTTC. Protein product: CASGGDRVYEQYF.

This clonotype came up a few times. The chain employs TRBV20-1 and TRBJ2-3; 16 bases fit TRBD2. The V gene's germline CDR1 is DFQATT and CDR2 SNEGSKA (reference sequence). CDR3 length: 17 amino acids. With V trimmed by 5 bases and J by 7 bases, 12 bases remained unmatched. In DNA form, the CDR3 reads TGCAGTGCTCCGCCGGGACTAGCGGGAGGGCCCCTCCATACGCAGTATTTT. Amino acid sequence: CSAPPGLAGGPLHTQYF.

The chain employs TRBV5-1 and TRBJ2-3, with 8 bases lining up with TRBD2. CDR1 SGHRS and CDR2 YFSETQ come from the germline V gene. The CDR3 length is 15 residues. V was clipped by 2 bases and J by 0 bases; unmatched bases: 2. This CDR3 reads CASSFSGASTDTQYF. The CDR3, as DNA: TGCGCCAGCAGCTTTAGCGGGGCTAGCACAGATACGCAGTATTTT.

This clonotype turned up a few times. J is TRBJ2-2 and V is TRBV24-1; TRBD2 might be the D (5 bases). V was cut by 1 base and J by 13 bases, with 12 bases left in between. CDR3 size: 13 residues. CDR1 and CDR2 from the germline V gene are KGHDR and SFDVKD. CDR3 protein: CATSDFLGGGLFF. DNA of the CDR3: TGTGCCACCAGTGATTTCTTGGGCGGAGGGCTGTTTTTT.

A word on this clonotype: Germline is not matched at one junction end, which may reflect a read error. The chain carries TRBV5-1 and TRBJ2-7; 12 bases map to TRBD2. Per germline, CDR1 SGHRS and CDR2 YFSETQ. The CDR3 runs 17 residues. In DNA form, the CDR3 reads TGCGCCAGCAGCCCGACGGGGCTAGCGGGAGGGGGGGGTGAGCAGTGCTTC. Its translation: CASSPTGLAGGGGEQCF.

The chain recombines TRBV12-3 or TRBV12-4 with TRBJ2-7; D gene unclear. This CDR3 is built from 14 residues. The germline V and J ends were trimmed by 3 bases and 6 bases, with 15 bases remaining between them. The CDR3 DNA reads TGTGCCAGCAGTTTCACACCAACCGGTTCCGAGCAGTACTTC. This translates into CASSFTPTGSEQYF.

This clonotype was seen more than once but under ten times. The rearrangement uses TRBV3-1 and TRBJ2-1, with D perhaps TRBD1 (5 bases). Deletions cut 4 bases from V and 6 bases from J, with 19 bases between. Germline CDR1 LGHDT, CDR2 YNNKEL (reference sequence). The CDR3 has 16 residues. The CDR3 region is CASSRVTGPSRNEQFF. CDR3 DNA sequence: TGTGCCAGCAGCCGAGTAACAGGTCCCTCCCGCAATGAGCAGTTCTTC.

The V gene is TRBV7-2, the J gene TRBJ1-4, with D possibly matching TRBD1 (5 bases). The germline V gene has CDR1 SGHTA and CDR2 FQGNSA. The CDR3 is made up of 15 amino acids. Deletions cut 5 bases from V and 8 bases from J, with 18 bases between. The CDR3 DNA reads TGTGCCAGCAGCCCGTACCGGGGCTTAGGGGAAAAACTGTTTTTT. Residues: CASSPYRGLGEKLFF.

This clonotype appeared a few times. The chain carries TRBV4-1 and TRBJ2-7, with a weak D call TRBD1 (6 bases). The germline V gene encodes CDR1 MGHRA and CDR2 YSYEKL. With 3 bases removed from V and 0 bases from J, the gap between germline ends came to 12 bases. There are 15 residues in the CDR3. The CDR3 loop is CASSHQGGSSYEQYF. In nucleotides, the CDR3 is TGCGCCAGCAGCCATCAAGGGGGATCCTCCTACGAGCAGTACTTC.

The J gene is TRBJ1-3, the V gene TRBV5-1; no definite D call. CDR3 size: 16 residues. CDR1 is SGHRS and CDR2 is YFSETQ in the germline V gene. V gave up 0 bases and J gave up 0 bases, with 10 bases separating them. CDR3 sequence: CASSLAPALSGNTIYF. The DNA for the CDR3 is TGCGCCAGCAGCTTGGCCCCAGCACTCTCTGGAAACACCATATATTTT.

This clonotype was counted ten times or more. The chain couples TRBV24-1 to TRBJ2-3; 8 bases match TRBD1. The CDR3 is 16 amino acids. Germline CDR1 is KGHDR and CDR2 is SFDVKD. Trimming at V came to 0 bases and at J to 2 bases, leaving 3 bases not matched to a gene. The CDR3 region has the DNA TGTGCCACCAGTGATTTGGGACAGGGAAACACAGATACGCAGTATTTT. This codes for CATSDLGQGNTDTQYF.

This clonotype was counted ten times or more. The chain couples TRBV12-3 or TRBV12-4 to TRBJ2-3, with D possibly TRBD2 on 6 matching bases. The ends were cut back, 6 bases at V and 2 bases at J, with 21 bases in the middle. This CDR3 has 17 residues. This CDR3 reads CASSKTAGISSTDTQYF. As DNA, the CDR3 is TGTGCCAGCAGCAAAACTGCGGGGATATCTTCCACAGATACGCAGTATTTT.

The chain employs TRBV12-3 or TRBV12-4 and TRBJ2-1, with D possibly TRBD2 on 6 matching bases. The ends were cut back, 3 bases at V and 7 bases at J, with 16 bases in the middle. The CDR3 runs 15 residues. CDR3 in DNA: TGTGCCAGCAGTTTTGGCCGAGGGGACTTAAATGAGCAGTTCTTC. It translates to CASSFGRGDLNEQFF.

This clonotype was observed at least ten times. The V and J genes are TRBV20-1 and TRBJ2-7; 7 nucleotides agree with TRBD1. Per germline, CDR1 DFQATT and CDR2 SNEGSKA (reference sequence). The CDR3 spans 15 residues. V shed 3 bases and J 3 bases; nucleotides not matched to a gene: 11. The CDR3 reads CSASTGDTSDYEQYF. The CDR3 region has the DNA TGCAGTGCTAGCACAGGGGACACTTCTGACTACGAGCAGTACTTC.